The clone carrying this T cell receptor beta chain was recorded a few times. The antigen remains unidentified. The sample is drawn from a study of vaccination and CD4 T cells after COVID-19. Whole-study results and caveats: The median SARS-CoV-2-reactive clonotype number increased from about 20 to 38, without statistical significance.

Noted time point: late sampling 161 to 241 days after vaccination in a few convalescent patients. MiXCR was run by TCRdb on the PCR reads, yielding one entry per CDR3 protein. The table lists 28,000 or so distinct CDR3 sequences, 50% of them singletons. CDR3 length equals 17 residues. V dropped 0 bases and J dropped 5 bases, with 19 bases sitting between them. CDR1 MNHEY and CDR2 SVGEGT come from the germline V gene. The genes are TRBV6-2 or TRBV6-3 and TRBJ2-5; perhaps TRBD2 as D (6 bases). The material sequenced was CD4+ T cells from blood, taken about 7 months after SARS-CoV-2 vaccination. The TCR comes from a human donor who had recovered from COVID-19. For the CDR3, the DNA is TGTGCCAGCAGTTACTCTGGGGGGAGAACCCCCCGGGAGACCCAGTACTTC. It specifies CASSYSGGRTPRETQYF.